These T cell receptor beta chains were read from a single sample in a study of shared clonotypes between healthy human individuals. This table comes from immunoSEQ multiplex PCR, and its TCRdb copy is limited to in-frame clones, with some not included. The sample lists nearly 2 million clones; around 96% were seen once. The sequencing input was naive CD8+ T cells sorted from blood. The receptors stem from a man in his late teens or twenties in good health. The CDR3 runs from the conserved cysteine through the conserved F or W. D genes are given only for firm matches. Where a row states a size, it is once, few, many or the class of an expanded clone; other rows omit it.

J | D | size | V | DNA | CDR3
TRBJ2-7 | . | . | TRBV11-2 | TGTGCCAGCAGCTTCATGGGAGAGGGGGCCTACGAGCAGTACTTC | CASSFMGEGAYEQYF
TRBJ1-4 | . | . | TRBV5-4 | TGTGCCAGCAGCTTTCTAGGAGGGAATGAAAAACTGTTTTTT | CASSFLGGNEKLFF
TRBJ2-6 | . | . | TRBV6-5 | TGTGCCAGCAGTTACGCGAACGTCCTGACTTTC | CASSYANVLTF
TRBJ2-4 | TRBD1 | . | TRBV6-4 | TGTGCCAGCAGTCCTATGATAGGACAGGGGCAATTCCTAGCCAAAAACATTCAGTACTTC | CASSPMIGQGQFLAKNIQYF
TRBJ1-1 | . | . | TRBV9 | TGTGCCAGCAGCGCGGGGCTGATGAACACTGAAGCTTTCTTT | CASSAGLMNTEAFF
TRBJ2-1 | TRBD2 | . | TRBV11-2 | TGTGCCAGCAGCCCAAAGCGGCTAGCGGGAGTCCTGGCCAATGAGCAGTTCTTC | CASSPKRLAGVLANEQFF
TRBJ1-6 | . | . | TRBV4-1 | TGCGCCAGCAGCCAAGAGGCCCCTAAGGAGGGAATAAATTCACCCCTCCACTTT | CASSQEAPKEGINSPLHF
TRBJ2-5 | . | . | TRBV6-5 | TGTGCCAGCAGTTATGGGTGGGGGTTACAAGAGACCCAGTACTTC | CASSYGWGLQETQYF
TRBJ2-1 | . | . | TRBV4-1 | TGCGCCAGCAGCCAAGAGGAGACTTCTTACAATGAGCAGTTCTTC | CASSQEETSYNEQFF
TRBJ2-1 | TRBD2 | once | TRBV28 | TGTGCCAGCAGTTTCGGGGAGGGGCTGAGACCCGCGTTCTTC | CASSFGEGLRPAFF
TRBJ2-5 | . | . | TRBV28 | TGTGCCAGCAGTGTACAGGGCCAAGAGACCCAGTACTTC | CASSVQGQETQYF
TRBJ2-5 | . | . | TRBV30 | TGTGCCTGGACTCCAGGGGAGACCCAGTACTTC | CAWTPGETQYF
TRBJ2-7 | TRBD2 | . | TRBV19 | TGTGCCAGCACCCACCGAGCGGGGGGCTACGAGCAGTACTTC | CASTHRAGGYEQYF
TRBJ1-2 | . | . | TRBV7-2 | TGTGCCAGCAGCTTAGACTTGGACGAGCTACTCCCTTACGGCTACACCTTC | CASSLDLDELLPYGYTF
TRBJ2-7 | . | . | TRBV5-6 | TGTGCCAGCACCATTTGGGAGGCCGCCTACGAGCAGTACTTC | CASTIWEAAYEQYF
TRBJ1-1 | TRBD1 | . | TRBV30 | TGTGCCTGGAGTTTAGGACAGGGGGCTGAAGCTTTCTTT | CAWSLGQGAEAFF
TRBJ1-1 | TRBD1 | once | TRBV13 | TGTGCCAGCAGCTGGGGAGAAAAAACAGGGGTTTGGGACACTGAAGCTTTCTTT | CASSWGEKTGVWDTEAFF
TRBJ2-2 | TRBD1 | . | TRBV5-5 | TGTGCCAGCAGCCCACCCGACAGGGCGGGGGAGCTGTTTTTT | CASSPPDRAGELFF
TRBJ2-7 | TRBD2 | . | TRBV10-3 | TGTGCCATCAGGGCCGGGACTAGCGCAGCCTACGAGCAGTACTTC | CAIRAGTSAAYEQYF
TRBJ1-1 | TRBD1 | . | TRBV7-8 | TGTGCCAGCAGCCGGACAGGGGGAGAAGTCCCTGAAGCTTTCTTT | CASSRTGGEVPEAFF
TRBJ1-5 | . | . | TRBV5-1 | TGCGCCAGCAGCTTGGACGGTTATCAGCCCCAGCATTTT | CASSLDGYQPQHF
TRBJ1-2 | . | . | TRBV7-9 | TGTGCCAGCAGCTTAGGGGGGACACTCTATGGCTACACCTTC | CASSLGGTLYGYTF
TRBJ2-2 | TRBD1 | . | TRBV14 | TGTGCCAGCAGCTCGACAGGGGGCTGGGAGCTGTTTTTT | CASSSTGGWELFF
TRBJ2-7 | . | . | TRBV6-6 | TGTGCCAGCAGTGAGGACAGCTTATCCTACGAGCAGTACTTC | CASSEDSLSYEQYF
TRBJ1-1 | . | few | TRBV7-2 | TGTGCCAGCAGCTTAGTGGAACCTGAAGCTTTCTTT | CASSLVEPEAFF
TRBJ2-7 | . | . | TRBV15 | TGTGCCACCAGCGGTGGACAGAACTCCTACGAGCAGTACTTC | CATSGGQNSYEQYF
TRBJ1-6 | . | . | TRBV4-1 | TGCGCCAGCAGCCAAGTTCAGGGGCTCTATAATTCACCCCTCCACTTT | CASSQVQGLYNSPLHF
TRBJ2-7 | TRBD2 | once | TRBV19 | TGTGCCAGTAGTCTCGGAGCGGGAGGGCCGGGGGACGAGCAGTACTTC | CASSLGAGGPGDEQYF
TRBJ2-3 | . | . | TRBV9 | TGTGCCAGCAGCGAGGGGGGTGGCAGCTTGATCACAGATACGCAGTATTTT | CASSEGGGSLITDTQYF
TRBJ1-3 | . | . | TRBV10-1 | TGCGCCGGCTCACCCCAAGGGAAGGGGGGATTTTCTGGAAACACCATATATTTT | CAGSPQGKGGFSGNTIYF
TRBJ2-3 | . | . | TRBV28 | TGTGCCAGCAGTTTAGTCTGGGAGGATACGCAGTATTTT | CASSLVWEDTQYF
TRBJ2-4 | . | . | TRBV9 | TGTGCCAGCAGCTCCCGGGCGGCGGAAAACATTCAGTACTTC | CASSSRAAENIQYF
TRBJ2-7 | TRBD1 | . | TRBV18 | TGTGCCAGCTCACAGCAAAGGACAGGGTCCTACGAGCAGTACTTC | CASSQQRTGSYEQYF
TRBJ2-2 | . | . | TRBV7-7 | TGTGCTAGCAGCTTAGTATCGGGGGCGAGCACCGGGGAGCTGTTTTTT | CASSLVSGASTGELFF
TRBJ1-3 | . | . | TRBV5-6 | TGTGCCAGCAGCTTGCCGGGGGAAGCTGGAAACACCATATATTTT | CASSLPGEAGNTIYF
TRBJ1-1 | . | . | TRBV5-1 | TGCGCCAGCAGTTCGGACGGGGCCACTGAAGCTTTCTTT | CASSSDGATEAFF
TRBJ2-3 | . | . | TRBV4-3 | TGCGCCAGCAGCCAAGATGTGCGGAATACGCAGTATTTT | CASSQDVRNTQYF
TRBJ1-1 | . | . | TRBV6-5 | TGTGCCAGCAGTTACTCGAGCCAGGGCAACACTGAAGCTTTCTTT | CASSYSSQGNTEAFF
TRBJ1-6 | . | . | TRBV25-1 | TGTGCCAGCAGTGAACGGGGGTATTTCTCCTATAATTCACCCCTCCACTTT | CASSERGYFSYNSPLHF
TRBJ2-7 | . | . | TRBV2 | TGTGCCAGCAGTGAAGTGGGAACCCTTTCCTACGAGCAGTACTTC | CASSEVGTLSYEQYF
TRBJ2-1 | . | . | TRBV27 | TGTGCCAGCAGTTTATCAGGGCCCTCCTACAATGAGCAGTTCTTC | CASSLSGPSYNEQFF
TRBJ2-1 | TRBD1 | . | TRBV7-9 | TGTGCCAGCAGCTCAACCGGGACAGTCCACAATGAGCAGTTCTTC | CASSSTGTVHNEQFF
TRBJ1-5 | . | . | TRBV9 | TGTGCCAGCAGCGTGGGGGGACCCAATCAGCCCCAGCATTTT | CASSVGGPNQPQHF
TRBJ1-1 | . | . | TRBV27 | TGTGCCAGCAGTGCCCGACAGAACACTGAAGCTTTCTTT | CASSARQNTEAFF
TRBJ1-1 | TRBD1 | . | TRBV7-9 | TGTGCCAGCACCGTAACAGGGGACACTGAAGCTTTCTTT | CASTVTGDTEAFF
TRBJ1-4 | . | . | TRBV4-3 | TGCGCCAGCAGCCCAAAACAGGATCCTAATGAAAAACTGTTTTTT | CASSPKQDPNEKLFF
TRBJ2-2 | . | . | TRBV30 | TGTGCCTGCCTAATGGCAGGGTCTGTCGGGGAGCTGTTTTTT | CACLMAGSVGELFF
TRBJ2-1 | . | . | TRBV19 | TGTGCCAGTAGTATGGAACGGGAAGGCCTCCACAATGAGCAGTTCTTC | CASSMEREGLHNEQFF
TRBJ1-1 | . | . | TRBV4-3 | TGCGCCAGCAGCCAAAACGATGGGTACACTGAAGCTTTCTTT | CASSQNDGYTEAFF
TRBJ2-1 | TRBD2 | . | TRBV6-1 | TGTGCCAGCAGTGAAGTAGCGGGATGGGGCAATGAGCAGTTCTTC | CASSEVAGWGNEQFF
TRBJ2-4 | TRBD2 | . | TRBV7-2 | TGTGCCAGCAGCTTAGAACTAGCGGGGGGGCCGTTGAACATTCAGTACTTC | CASSLELAGGPLNIQYF
TRBJ1-1 | . | . | TRBV11-2 | TGTGCCAGCAGCTTAAGTCCAGGACTTAACACTGAAGCTTTCTTT | CASSLSPGLNTEAFF
TRBJ2-3 | TRBD1 | . | TRBV7-9 | TGTGCCAGCAGCACCTGGACAGGGGGCTACACAGATACGCAGTATTTT | CASSTWTGGYTDTQYF
TRBJ2-5 | . | . | TRBV28 | TGTGCCAGCAGTTCCCCGACCGGGGGATTTTCGGAAGAGACCCAGTACTTC | CASSSPTGGFSEETQYF
TRBJ2-2 | . | . | TRBV6-5 | TGTGCCAGCAACGAAGGGGACGCCACCGGGGAGCTGTTTTTT | CASNEGDATGELFF
TRBJ2-7 | . | . | TRBV5-1 | TGCGCCAGCAGCTTCAGCTGGGGGACCTACGAGCAGTACTTC | CASSFSWGTYEQYF